This T cell receptor (beta chain) derives from a study of T cell repertoires in cytomegalovirus infection. A note on this clonotype: As yet, its antigen is unknown.

V lost 6 bases, J lost 5 bases, and 4 bases stayed unmatched. CDR3 length: 12 amino acids. Germline CDR1 reads MDHEN; CDR2 reads SYDVKM. TCRdb re-called the reads with MiXCR, one entry per CDR3 protein. The profile shows about 310,000 distinct CDR3 sequences, 20% to 30% of them singletons. The source material was cultured PBMCs, sampled from culture after CMV antigen stimulation. The sequence derives from a human donor in good health (CMV status not recorded). Some clones in this sample may be carry-over from other donors' samples. The chain couples TRBV28 to TRBJ2-7, with 7 positions matching TRBD1. The CDR3 reads CASSRDSDEQYV. The CDR3 bases are TGTGCCAGCAGCCGGGACAGCGACGAGCAGTACGTC.